This passage covers 7 T cell receptor beta chains from one sample sequenced in a study of cytomegalovirus exposure and HLA in healthy donors. PCR employed 60 Vbeta and 13 Jbeta primers. TCRdb keeps only in-frame clones here, not all; method: immunoSEQ multiplex PCR. Among roughly 200,000 clones listed, about 80% were seen once. Sample: PBMCs. The receptors come from a boy between 5 and 17 years old in good health and CMV-seronegative.

This clone was recorded once. The rearrangement links TRBV9 to TRBJ2-1; TRBD2 aligns across 10 bases. The CDR3 totals 16 residues. J lost 6 bases, V lost 3 bases, and 9 bases had no gene match. CDR1 SGDLS and CDR2 YYNGEE come from the germline V gene. CDR3 amino acids: CASSATGTSASNEQFF. The CDR3 DNA follows: TGTGCCAGCAGCGCAACCGGGACTAGCGCCTCCAATGAGCAGTTCTTC.

The CDR3 loop is CASSYPGQGNSPLHF. CDR3 coding DNA: TGTGCCAGCAGCTACCCTGGACAGGGTAATTCACCCCTCCACTTT. The J gene is TRBJ1-6, the V gene TRBV11-1; TRBD1 matches 8 bases. Germline V CDR1 and CDR2: SGHAT, FQDESV (reference sequence). V lost 4 bases to trimming and J lost 6 bases; unmatched junction nucleotides: 5. The CDR3 extends over 15 amino acids.

V and J are TRBV9 and TRBJ1-1, with D possibly being TRBD1 (5 bases). The ends were cut back, 4 bases at V and 3 bases at J, with 19 bases in the middle. Germline CDR1 is SGDLS and CDR2 is YYNGEE. CDR3 size: 16 residues. As DNA, the CDR3 is TGTGCCAGCAGCACCTCGGAAGAAGGGACTTACACTGAAGCTTTCTTT. Its protein product is CASSTSEEGTYTEAFF.

The chain carries TRBV6-1 and TRBJ2-5, with a possible D match to TRBD2 (7 bases). Trimming removed 3 bases from V and 5 bases from J, with 13 bases in between. There are 14 residues in the CDR3. The germline gives CDR1 MNHNS, CDR2 SASEGT. The CDR3, as DNA: TGTGCCAGCAGTGACCCGGGGGGCAGGGAGACCCAGTACTTC. It codes for CASSDPGGRETQYF.

This clone was picked up one time. The chain is built from TRBV9 and TRBJ1-4; TRBD1 agrees at 9 bases. The germline V gene encodes CDR1 SGDLS and CDR2 YYNGEE. The CDR3 covers 15 residues. Trimming at V came to 3 bases and at J to 8 bases, leaving 8 bases not matched to a gene. CDR3 sequence (DNA): TGTGCCAGCAGCGCGAGGACAGGGGAAGGCGAAAAACTGTTTTTT. Amino acids: CASSARTGEGEKLFF.

V and J are TRBV11-2 and TRBJ2-7; D may be TRBD1 (6 bases). Germline V gives CDR1 SGHAT, CDR2 FQNNGV. Trimming left V 0 bases short and J 2 bases short, with 11 bases between. The CDR3 spans 15 residues. The DNA of the CDR3 is TGTGCCAGCAGCTTAGATGACGGACAGCCCTACGAGCAGTACTTC. It yields the protein CASSLDDGQPYEQYF.

The chain recombines TRBV7-9 with TRBJ1-5; 8 bases map to TRBD1. CDR3 length: 15 residues. Germline CDR1 and CDR2: SEHNR and FQNEAQ (reference sequence). V lost 5 bases, J lost 2 bases, and 5 bases stayed unmatched. The CDR3 is CASSADRGGNQPQHF. The CDR3 nucleotides read TGTGCCAGCAGCGCCGACAGGGGAGGCAATCAGCCCCAGCATTTT. The full variable domain, completed using reference TRBV7-9 and TRBJ1-5, is DTGVSQNPRHKITKRGQNVTFRCDPISEHNRLYWYRQTLGQGPEFLTYFQNEAQLEKSRLLSDRFSAERPKGSFSTLEIQRTEQGDSAMYLCASSADRGGNQPQHFGDGTRLSIL.